The sequence of this T cell receptor beta chain was determined in a study of CD8 T cells in Susac syndrome. Study-wide results and limits: As acknowledged by the study, its TCR sequencing and HLA analysis included a relatively small number of individuals.

The study sequenced TCR beta in blood CD8+ and CD4+ T cells. Bulk CD8+ and CD4+ cells came from magnetic negative isolation; CD8+ TEMRA by FACS. After extraction with the RNeasy kit, about 0.5 to 1 ug of the RNA was reverse transcribed using random hexamers. TCRdb reanalysed the immunoSEQ multiplex PCR reads using MiXCR and keeps one entry per CDR3 protein. The sample has roughly 110,000 distinct CDR3 sequences, 80% to 95% seen once. The V gene's germline CDR1 is LNHDA and CDR2 SQIVND (reference sequence). CDR3 size: 17 residues. With 5 bases removed from V and 7 bases from J, the gap between germline ends came to 24 bases. This clonotype has a single count. Antigen specificity is unknown.

The chain uses TRBV19 and TRBJ2-1, with D possibly TRBD2 on 6 matching bases. The clonotype originates from a human donor in good health. Source material: CD4+ T cells from PBMCs. The CDR3 is CASSPSAGTLGANEQFF. CDR3 DNA sequence: TGTGCCAGTAGTCCCTCAGCCGGGACTCTCGGGGCGAATGAGCAGTTCTTC.